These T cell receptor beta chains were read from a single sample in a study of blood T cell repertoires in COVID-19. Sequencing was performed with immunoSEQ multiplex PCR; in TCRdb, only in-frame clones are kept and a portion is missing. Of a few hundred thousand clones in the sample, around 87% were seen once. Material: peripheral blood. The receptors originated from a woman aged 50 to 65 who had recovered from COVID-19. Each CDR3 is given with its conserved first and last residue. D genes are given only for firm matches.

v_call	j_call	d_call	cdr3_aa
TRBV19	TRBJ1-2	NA	CASSERFGYTF
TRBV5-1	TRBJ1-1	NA	CASSLSGQTNTEAFF
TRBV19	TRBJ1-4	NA	CASRLLPSEKLFF
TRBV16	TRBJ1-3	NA	CASSQLRGSGNTIYF
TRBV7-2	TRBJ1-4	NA	CASSPSFSEKLFF
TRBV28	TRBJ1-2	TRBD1	CASRTDGQGAAGYTF
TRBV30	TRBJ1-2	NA	CAWNLDISYGYTF
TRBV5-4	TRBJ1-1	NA	CASSLAGRRRGEAFF
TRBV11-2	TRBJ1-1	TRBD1	CASSLRFAGQKNTEAFF
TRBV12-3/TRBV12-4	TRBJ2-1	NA	CASSLGTYNEQFF
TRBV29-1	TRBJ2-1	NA	CSVEDFSYYNEQFF
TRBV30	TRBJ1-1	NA	CAWSVNTQVSAEAFF
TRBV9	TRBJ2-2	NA	CASSVDSNTGELFF
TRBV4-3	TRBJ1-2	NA	CASSQVSGENYGYTF
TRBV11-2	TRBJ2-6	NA	CASSSALTLRPSGANVLTF
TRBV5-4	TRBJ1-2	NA	CASSPTELYGYTF
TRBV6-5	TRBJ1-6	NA	CASKDWQDNSPLHF
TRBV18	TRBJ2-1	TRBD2	CASSPPSGGGEQFF
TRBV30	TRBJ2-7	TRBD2	CAGGYGGGGEQYF
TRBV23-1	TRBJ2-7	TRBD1	CASTQGQGRGEQYF
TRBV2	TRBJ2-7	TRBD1	CASSRGTGLSEQYF
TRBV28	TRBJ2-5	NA	CASSLGGRETQYF
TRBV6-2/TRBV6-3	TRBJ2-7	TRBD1	CASSYSRQGGTYEQYF
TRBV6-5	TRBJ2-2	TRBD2	CASSYQGLAGTGELFF
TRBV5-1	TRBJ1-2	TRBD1	CASSLEVGDRAGYTF
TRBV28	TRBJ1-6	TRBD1	CASREDRAHNSPLHF
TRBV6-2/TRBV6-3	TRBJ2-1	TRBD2	CASSYPTSGGALGLLFHEQFF
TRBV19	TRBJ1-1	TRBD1	CASSSRDRPTEAFF
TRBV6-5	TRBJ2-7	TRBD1	CASRPGTGGYEQYF
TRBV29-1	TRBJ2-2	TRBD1	CSAGQVGELFF
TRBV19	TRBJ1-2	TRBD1	CASRTGVDGYTF
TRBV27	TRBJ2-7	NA	CASSGLSTLGEQYF
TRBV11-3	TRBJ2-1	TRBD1	CASSFRGQGTNEQFF
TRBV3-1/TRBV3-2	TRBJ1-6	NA	CASSPLSSSYNSPLHF
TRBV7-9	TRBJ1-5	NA	CASSKDGDQPQHF
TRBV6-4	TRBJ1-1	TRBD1	CASSRDRNTEAFF
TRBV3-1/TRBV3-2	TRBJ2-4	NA	CASSLIRGRAKNIQYF